This T cell receptor beta chain was obtained from a study of OX40 agonist ivuxolimab in advanced cancers. Findings and limits, study-wide: Partial responders at 0.1-3.0 mg/kg had among the lowest clonal expansion.

Profiling relied on immunoSEQ multiplex PCR, and the TCRdb table lists in-frame clones only, not all of them. The sample lists some 70,000 clones, around 90% occurring once. The CDR3 covers 14 residues. Trimming cost V 3 bases and J 11 bases, with 14 bases left between them. The germline gives CDR1 LNHDA, CDR2 SQIVND (reference sequence). This clone came up a few times. What it recognizes is unknown. Exclusion applied to patients with autoimmune disease history or systemic immunosuppression. V gene TRBV19 combines with J gene TRBJ1-6; D is perhaps TRBD1 (6 bases). The sequence was collected from an adult with an advanced solid tumor such as melanoma, head and neck, liver or kidney cancer. Here the sequenced sample was CD4+ or CD8+ T cells sorted from blood, taken in a trial of the OX40 agonist ivuxolimab. CDR3 protein: CASSISQGIPPLHF. DNA for the CDR3: TGTGCCAGTAGTATTTCTCAGGGGATCCCACCCCTCCACTTT.